The 18 T cell receptor beta chains reported below all come from one sample, sequenced in a study of blood T cells in healthy people across ages. Together with a sample-barcoded 5' primer, a J-beta primer mix was included in a second PCR lasting about 7 to 11 cycles. TCRdb used MiXCR to reprocess the 5' RACE reads, holding one entry per CDR3 protein. The table has under 2,000,000 distinct CDR3 sequences, 49% seen once. Material for sequencing was blood. The receptors come from a middle-aged woman in good health.

Only a few counts were recorded for this clonotype. An end of the junction differs from the germline gene, which may be a read error. The chain has TRBV29-1 and TRBJ2-3, with TRBD1 matching over 8 bases. CDR1 and CDR2 (germline): SQVTM, ANQGSEA. The CDR3 is made up of 10 amino acids. The CDR3 loop reads CSLDRGTQYF. Written as DNA, the CDR3 is TGCAGCCTTGACAGGGGAACGCAGTATTTT.

CDR3 sequence: CATSRGEKLFF. In DNA, the CDR3 is TGTGCCACCAGCAGGGGTGAAAAACTGTTTTTT. This sequence joins TRBV25-1 and TRBJ1-4, with TRBD1 as a possible D gene (6 bases). Trimming left V 10 bases short and J 7 bases short, with 10 bases between. The CDR3 consists of 11 residues. Germline CDR1 MGHDK, CDR2 SYGVNS.

A few counts support this clonotype. The V and J genes are TRBV7-2 and TRBJ2-1, with 14 nucleotides matching TRBD2. The ends lost 4 bases at V and 5 bases at J; junction bases unmatched: 4. The V gene's germline CDR1 is SGHTA and CDR2 FQGNSA. The CDR3 has 16 residues. The DNA of the CDR3 is TGTGCCAGCAGCTGGGGACTAGCGGGGGCGGACAATGAGCAGTTCTTC. This gives the protein CASSWGLAGADNEQFF.

The rearrangement joins TRBV5-1 to TRBJ2-1; 7 bases align to TRBD2. The CDR3 extends over 17 amino acids. V lost 4 bases, J lost 10 bases, and 20 bases stayed unmatched. From germline, CDR1 is SGHRS and CDR2 YFSETQ. Written as DNA, the CDR3 is TGCGCCAGCAGCCTTGGGGAGCGGGGACCCGTATTAGGGGAGCAGTTCTTC. Protein sequence: CASSLGERGPVLGEQFF.

The V gene is TRBV9, the J gene TRBJ1-6; D call uncertain. This CDR3 spans 14 amino acids. V lost 3 bases to trimming and J lost 7 bases, with 11 bases between them. Per germline, CDR1 SGDLS and CDR2 YYNGEE. The CDR3 loop is CASSAPESNSPLHF. The CDR3 DNA follows: TGTGCCAGCAGCGCCCCAGAATCGAATTCACCCCTCCACTTT.

The rearrangement joins TRBV7-2 to TRBJ2-3; 9 nucleotides align to TRBD2. Per germline, CDR1 SGHTA and CDR2 FQGNSA. The CDR3 runs 15 residues. V shed 5 bases and J 6 bases; nucleotides not matched to a gene: 9. The CDR3 is CASSPFAGGQDTQYF. The CDR3 region has the DNA TGTGCCAGCAGCCCATTCGCGGGGGGGCAGGATACGCAGTATTTT.

V and J are TRBV21-1 and TRBJ2-5; TRBD2 is the table's D call, not checked against the DNA. TRBV21-1 is a pseudogene locus. The CDR3 has 16 amino acids. CDR3 DNA sequence: TGTGCCAGCAGCAAAGTGGGGCTCCTCACTCAAGAGACCCAGTACTTC. It codes for CASSKVGLLTQETQYF.

The V call is TRBV28, the J call TRBJ1-1; D unclear. The CDR3 is 12 residues long. Germline values: CDR1 MDHEN, CDR2 SYDVKM. V dropped 3 bases and J dropped 3 bases, with 5 bases sitting between them. CDR3 protein: CASSFIHTEAFF. CDR3 in DNA: TGTGCCAGCAGTTTCATCCACACTGAAGCTTTCTTT. Full variable domain (rest looked up from reference TRBV28 and TRBJ1-1): DVKVTQSSRYLVKRTGEKVFLECVQDMDHENMFWYRQDPGLGLRLIYFSYDVKMKEKGDIPEGYSVSREKKERFSLILESASTNQTSMYLCASSFIHTEAFFGQGTRLTVV.

This chain connects TRBV11-2 to TRBJ2-7, with 8 bases lining up with TRBD1. The CDR3 consists of 13 residues. V was clipped by 2 bases and J by 6 bases; unmatched bases: 3. Germline V lookup: CDR1 SGHAT, CDR2 FQNNGV. In DNA, the CDR3 is TGTGCCAGCAGCTTATCTGACAGGGGCGAGCAGTACTTC. Translation: CASSLSDRGEQYF.

V is TRBV15 and J is TRBJ1-5; D gene ambiguous. The CDR3 totals 13 residues. The germline V gene has CDR1 LNHNV and CDR2 YYDKDF (reference sequence). The V end was cut by 0 bases, the J end by 6 bases, with 6 bases between. The CDR3: CATSREIGQPQHF. The CDR3 coding sequence is TGTGCCACCAGCAGAGAGATTGGTCAGCCCCAGCATTTT.

The V and J genes are TRBV7-8 and TRBJ2-1; D uncertain. V was pared by 4 bases and J by 0 bases, with 10 bases between. CDR3 length equals 15 residues. Germline CDR1 is SGHVS and CDR2 is FQNEAQ. This chain's CDR3 is CASSSQSPSYNEQFF. Written as DNA, the CDR3 is TGTGCCAGCAGCTCCCAGAGCCCCTCCTACAATGAGCAGTTCTTC.

This clonotype came up a few times. This rearrangement joins TRBV3-1 to TRBJ2-7; no firm D call. The last part of the DNA fits TRBJ2-5 better; the J call may be wrong. CDR1 is LGHDT and CDR2 is YNNKEL in the germline V gene (reference sequence). The CDR3 totals 15 residues. The CDR3 region has the DNA TGTGCCAGCAGCCAACCCCAGTCCGATGCGGTGACCCAGTACTTC. Protein product: CASSQPQSDAVTQYF.

This clonotype has at least ten counts. This chain joins TRBV11-1 and TRBJ2-5, with D possibly TRBD2 on 5 matching bases. V shed 5 bases and J shed 3 bases, with 10 bases lying between them. Germline CDR1 is SGHAT and CDR2 is FQDESV (reference sequence). This CDR3 is 13 amino acids long. CDR3 loop: CASSPPREETQYF. For the CDR3, the DNA is TGTGCCAGCAGCCCGCCGAGGGAAGAGACCCAGTACTTC. Complete variable domain (other parts from reference TRBV11-1 and TRBJ2-5): EAEVAQSPRYKITEKSQAVAFWCDPISGHATLYWYRQILGQGPELLVQFQDESVVDDSQLPKDRFSAERLKGVDSTLKIQPAELGDSAMYLCASSPPREETQYFGPGTRLLVL.

This rearrangement joins TRBV11-2 to TRBJ2-1; 7 positions agree with TRBD2. Unmatched junction bases numbered 10, after V lost 4 bases and J lost 7 bases. CDR3 size: 15 residues. The germline V gene encodes CDR1 SGHAT and CDR2 FQNNGV. As DNA, the CDR3 is TGTGCCAGCAGCTCCAATGGACTAGTTCGGAATGAGCAGTTCTTC. This encodes CASSSNGLVRNEQFF.

The chain carries TRBV12-3 or TRBV12-4 and TRBJ2-3, with D uncertain. Trimming took 5 bases from V and 0 from J, leaving 15 bases between them. CDR3 length: 16 amino acids. For the CDR3, the DNA is TGTGCCAGCAGTCTCCACAGAGCCTTAAGCACAGATACGCAGTATTTT. This codes for CASSLHRALSTDTQYF.

This chain connects TRBV23-1 to TRBJ2-3; the D is unclear. TRBV23-1 has ORF status, its function being uncertain. The V gene lost 1 base and the J gene lost 2 bases, with 16 bases spanning the gap. This CDR3 spans 17 amino acids. The CDR3 protein is CASSQLWILPYTDTQYF. The CDR3 region has the DNA TGCGCCAGCAGTCAATTGTGGATACTCCCATACACAGATACGCAGTATTTT.

As to this clonotype: One end of the junction fails to match germline, which may point to a read error. The rearrangement links TRBV29-1 to TRBJ2-7; D may be TRBD2 (6 bases). The CDR3 extends over 12 amino acids. Per germline, CDR1 SQVTM and CDR2 ANQGSEA. The CDR3 here is CNVVEGSYEQYF. In DNA form, the CDR3 reads TGCAACGTTGTGGAGGGCTCCTACGAGCAGTACTTC.

This chain uses TRBV12-3 or TRBV12-4 with TRBJ2-3; D is perhaps TRBD1 or TRBD2 (5 bases each). The CDR3 has 16 residues. The V end was cut by 7 bases, the J end by 1 base, with 18 bases between. CDR3 sequence (DNA): TGTGCCAGCAAATTAGGTGGGGGTATTCGCACAGATACGCAGTATTTT. This codes for CASKLGGGIRTDTQYF.